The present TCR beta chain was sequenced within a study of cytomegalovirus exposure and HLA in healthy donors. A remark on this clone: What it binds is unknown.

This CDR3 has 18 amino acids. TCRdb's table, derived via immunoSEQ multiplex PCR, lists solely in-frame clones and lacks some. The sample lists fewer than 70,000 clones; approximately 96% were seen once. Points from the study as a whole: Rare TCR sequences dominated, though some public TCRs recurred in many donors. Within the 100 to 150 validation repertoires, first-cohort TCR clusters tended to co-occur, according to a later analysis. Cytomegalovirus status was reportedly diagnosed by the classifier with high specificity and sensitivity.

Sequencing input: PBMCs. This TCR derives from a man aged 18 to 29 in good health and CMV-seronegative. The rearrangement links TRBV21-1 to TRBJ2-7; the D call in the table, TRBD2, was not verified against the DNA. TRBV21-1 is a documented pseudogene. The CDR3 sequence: CASTLVGLAGLESHEQYF. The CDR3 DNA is TGTGCCAGCACCCTTGTTGGACTAGCGGGACTGGAGTCGCACGAGCAGTACTTC.